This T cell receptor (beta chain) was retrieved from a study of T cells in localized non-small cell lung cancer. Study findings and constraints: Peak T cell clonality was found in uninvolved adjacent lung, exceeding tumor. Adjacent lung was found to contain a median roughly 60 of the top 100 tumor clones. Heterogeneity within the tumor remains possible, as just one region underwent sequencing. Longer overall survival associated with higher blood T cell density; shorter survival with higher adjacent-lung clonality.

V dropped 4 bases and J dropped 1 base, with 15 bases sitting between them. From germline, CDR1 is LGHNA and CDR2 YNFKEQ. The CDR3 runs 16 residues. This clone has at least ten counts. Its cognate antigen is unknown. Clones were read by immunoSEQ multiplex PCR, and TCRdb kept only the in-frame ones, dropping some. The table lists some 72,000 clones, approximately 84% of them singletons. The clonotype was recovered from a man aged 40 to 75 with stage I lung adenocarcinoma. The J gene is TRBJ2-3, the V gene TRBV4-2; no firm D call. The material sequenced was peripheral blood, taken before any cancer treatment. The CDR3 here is CASSLPVGRGTDTQYF. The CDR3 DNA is TGTGCCAGCAGCCTACCGGTGGGTAGGGGCACAGATACGCAGTATTTT.